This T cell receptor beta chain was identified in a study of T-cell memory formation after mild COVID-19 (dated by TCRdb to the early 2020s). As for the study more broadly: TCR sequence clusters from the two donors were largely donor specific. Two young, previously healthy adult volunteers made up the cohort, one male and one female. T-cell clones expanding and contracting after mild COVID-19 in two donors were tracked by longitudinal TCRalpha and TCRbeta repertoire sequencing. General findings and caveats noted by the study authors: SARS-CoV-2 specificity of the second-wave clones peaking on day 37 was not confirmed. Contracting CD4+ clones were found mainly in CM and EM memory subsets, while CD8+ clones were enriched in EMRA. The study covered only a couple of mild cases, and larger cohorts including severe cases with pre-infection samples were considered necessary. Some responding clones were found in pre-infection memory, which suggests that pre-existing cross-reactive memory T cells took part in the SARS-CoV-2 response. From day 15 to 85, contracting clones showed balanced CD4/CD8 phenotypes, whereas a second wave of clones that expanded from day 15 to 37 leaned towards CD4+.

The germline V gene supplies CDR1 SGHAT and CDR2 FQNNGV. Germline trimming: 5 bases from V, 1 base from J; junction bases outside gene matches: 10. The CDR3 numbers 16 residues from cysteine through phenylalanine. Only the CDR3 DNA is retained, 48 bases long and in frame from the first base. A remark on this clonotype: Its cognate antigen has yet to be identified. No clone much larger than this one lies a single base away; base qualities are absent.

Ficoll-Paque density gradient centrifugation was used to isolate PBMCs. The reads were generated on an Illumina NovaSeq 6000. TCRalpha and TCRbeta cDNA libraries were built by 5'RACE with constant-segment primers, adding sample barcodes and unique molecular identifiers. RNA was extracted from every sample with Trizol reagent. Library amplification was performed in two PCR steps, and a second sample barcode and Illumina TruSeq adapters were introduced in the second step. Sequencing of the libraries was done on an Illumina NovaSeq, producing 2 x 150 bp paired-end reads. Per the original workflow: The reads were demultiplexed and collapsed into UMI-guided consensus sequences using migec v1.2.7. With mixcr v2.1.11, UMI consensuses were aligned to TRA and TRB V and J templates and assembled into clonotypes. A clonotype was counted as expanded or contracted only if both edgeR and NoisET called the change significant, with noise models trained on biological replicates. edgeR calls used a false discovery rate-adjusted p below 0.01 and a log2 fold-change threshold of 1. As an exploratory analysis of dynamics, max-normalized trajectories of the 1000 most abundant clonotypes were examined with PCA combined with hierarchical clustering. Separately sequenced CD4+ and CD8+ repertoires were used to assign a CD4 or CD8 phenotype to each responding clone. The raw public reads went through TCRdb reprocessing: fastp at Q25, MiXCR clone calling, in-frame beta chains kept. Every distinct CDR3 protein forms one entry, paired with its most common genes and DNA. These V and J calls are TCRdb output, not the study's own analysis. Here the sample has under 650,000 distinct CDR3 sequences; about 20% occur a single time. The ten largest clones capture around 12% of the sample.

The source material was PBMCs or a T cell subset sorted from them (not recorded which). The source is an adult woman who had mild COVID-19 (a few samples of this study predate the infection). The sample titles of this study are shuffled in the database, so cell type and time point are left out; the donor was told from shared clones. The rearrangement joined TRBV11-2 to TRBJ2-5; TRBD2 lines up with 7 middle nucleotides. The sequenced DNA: TGTGCCAGCAGCAACCGTGAGCGGGGAGGCCAAGAGACCCAGTACTTC. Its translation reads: CASSNRERGGQETQYF.